A selection of T cell receptor beta chains follows, all from one sample in a study of control samples from healthy donors and cancer patients. Generated by immunoSEQ multiplex PCR, the TCRdb table keeps only in-frame clones and is missing some. Seen here are 350,000 to 450,000 clones, 75% to 95% observed once, and the top ten hold 5.5% to 7.5%. Sequencing was carried out using PBMCs. The receptors stem from a man in his forties with head and neck cancer. CDR3s leave out the opening cysteine and the closing phenylalanine or tryptophan. Fields, in order: V gene, J gene, D gene, CDR3 protein. D genes are given only for firm matches.

TRBV7-9	TRBJ1-3	-	ASSPTGGFSGNTIY
TRBV5-1	TRBJ2-5	TRBD1	ASSLSPTGGQETQY
TRBV27	TRBJ1-4	-	ASSLILGEKLF
TRBV11-3	TRBJ1-6	-	ASSLGGNSPLH
TRBV19	TRBJ1-4	-	ASSINSNYPGLF
TRBV11-2	TRBJ1-5	-	ASSLMSNQPQH
TRBV6-5	TRBJ1-6	TRBD1	ASSLMGQVYSPLH
TRBV10-2	TRBJ2-7	-	ASSGAPRSYEQY
TRBV11-1	TRBJ2-7	-	ASSKYGTLQRYEQY
TRBV11-3	TRBJ1-1	-	ASSLDSAGRDTEAF
TRBV6-5	TRBJ2-1	-	ASISTFGENNEQF
TRBV6-6	TRBJ2-1	TRBD2	ASRLGTSGYNEQF
TRBV9	TRBJ2-1	TRBD2	ASSVWASGSQNEQF
TRBV6-4	TRBJ2-1	-	ASSAGTSSYNEQF
TRBV4-2	TRBJ1-1	-	ASSQEGGISTEAF
TRBV28	TRBJ1-3	-	ASSFWGGFQDNRLTRNTIY
TRBV5-1	TRBJ2-5	TRBD1	ASSPDSRDSRREAQY
TRBV11-2	TRBJ2-7	-	ASSFGMADTSYEQY
TRBV18	TRBJ2-5	-	ASSPLQETQY
TRBV28	TRBJ1-3	TRBD1	ASKRQGGIGNTIY
TRBV5-8	TRBJ1-2	-	ASSFPVPSHT
TRBV6-5	TRBJ1-5	-	ASKALHDNQPQH